Below, 13 T cell receptor beta chains from the same sample are listed, as sequenced in a study of technical replicates of blood from several donors. Sequencing used immunoSEQ multiplex PCR; TCRdb keeps in-frame clones, though not all of them. The repertoire holds about 69,000 clones, with 88% as singletons. Sample: PBMCs. These TCRs come from a human donor in good health. Some clones in this sample may be carry-over from other donors' samples.

CDR3 bases: TGTGCCAGCAGCGTATCTAGGACTTCTCCTTCCACAGATACGCAGTATTTT. It specifies CASSVSRTSPSTDTQYF. The chain has TRBV9 and TRBJ2-3; the D gene is possibly TRBD2 (5 bases). This CDR3 has 17 amino acids. V was trimmed by 1 base and J by 2 bases, leaving 17 bases between them. Germline V gives CDR1 SGDLS, CDR2 YYNGEE.

V usage is TRBV5-3 and J usage is TRBJ1-5, with unresolved D. TRBV5-3 is reported as an ORF; its role is uncertain. The CDR3 is 16 amino acids. Trimming stripped 0 bases from V and 0 bases from J, with 10 bases between. The CDR3 reads CARSLVRQVSNQPQHF. For the CDR3, the DNA is TGTGCCAGAAGCTTGGTACGGCAGGTTAGCAATCAGCCCCAGCATTTT.

The chain employs TRBV7-2 and TRBJ2-1; D unclear. The V gene lost 3 bases and the J gene lost 1 base, with 10 bases spanning the gap. Germline CDR1 reads SGHTA; CDR2 reads FQGNSA. There are 15 residues in the CDR3. This CDR3 is CASSLSSLSYNEQFF. The CDR3 bases are TGTGCCAGCAGCTTGAGTAGCCTTTCCTACAATGAGCAGTTCTTC.

This clone is a singleton in its sample. This chain joins TRBV19 and TRBJ2-5; TRBD2 matches 10 bases. Germline V gene sequence: CDR1 LNHDA, CDR2 SQIVND (reference sequence). V was pared by 8 bases and J by 1 base, with 4 bases of the junction left unmatched. The CDR3 is 14 residues long. CDR3 coding DNA: TGTGCCAGTCATAGCGGGGGGATCCAAGAGACCCAGTACTTC. Amino acids: CASHSGGIQETQYF.

The chain combines TRBV2 with TRBJ2-1; D may be TRBD1 (6 bases). The germline CDR1 and CDR2 sequences are SNHLY and FYNNEI. CDR3 size: 15 residues. V was cut by 8 bases and J by 0 bases, with 14 bases left in between. As DNA, the CDR3 is TGTGCCAGCGTTAGACAGGCGCTCTCCTACAATGAGCAGTTCTTC. Protein sequence: CASVRQALSYNEQFF.

The chain employs TRBV4-1 and TRBJ1-1, with 10 bases matching TRBD1. The CDR3 has 15 residues. Germline lookup yields CDR1 MGHRA and CDR2 YSYEKL. Germline trimming cut 0 bases from V and 3 bases from J; bases unmatched to any gene: 1. The CDR3 loop is CASSQDGTGDTEAFF. The CDR3 DNA is TGCGCCAGCAGCCAAGATGGGACAGGGGACACTGAAGCTTTCTTT.

The chain links TRBV10-3 to TRBJ1-1, with 10 bases matching TRBD1. The CDR3 length is 13 residues. Germline CDR1 is ENHRY and CDR2 is SYGVKD. V dropped 8 bases and J dropped 11; count of bases not matched to a gene: 11. CDR3 in amino acids: CAIGDRGPEGAFF. The CDR3 DNA reads TGTGCCATCGGGGACAGGGGCCCCGAGGGGGCTTTCTTT.

The chain uses TRBV5-4 and TRBJ2-3, with D possibly matching TRBD2 (6 bases). V was pared by 5 bases and J by 5 bases, with 9 bases between. Germline assignment: CDR1 SGHNT and CDR2 YYREEE (reference sequence). The CDR3 has 12 residues. CDR3 sequence: CASRGAGDTQYF. The CDR3 coding sequence is TGTGCCAGCAGGGGAGCGGGAGATACGCAGTATTTT.

The chain combines TRBV9 with TRBJ1-5; 9 bases line up with TRBD1. The V segment lost 4 bases and the J segment 6 bases; nucleotides outside the gene matches: 5. Looked up from germline, CDR1 is SGDLS and CDR2 is YYNGEE. The CDR3 is made up of 14 amino acids. The CDR3 loop is CASSTGGEGQPQHF. CDR3 nucleotide sequence: TGTGCCAGCAGCACAGGGGGCGAAGGTCAGCCCCAGCATTTT.

This clone has more than one count but fewer than ten. This rearrangement joins TRBV9 to TRBJ1-1, with D unclear. This CDR3 comprises 13 residues. CDR1 SGDLS and CDR2 YYNGEE come from the germline V gene. Trimming stripped 0 bases from V and 11 bases from J, with 14 bases between. In DNA form, the CDR3 reads TGTGCCAGCAGCGTAGCCCCGCAGGATCGGGCTTTCTTT. Residues: CASSVAPQDRAFF.

V and J are TRBV2 and TRBJ1-1, with D possibly TRBD1 on 5 matching bases. The germline V gene encodes CDR1 SNHLY and CDR2 FYNNEI. This CDR3 comprises 13 residues. Trimming took 7 bases from V and 0 from J, leaving 9 bases between them. CDR3 bases: TGTGCCAGCAAGGGGTCAATGAACACTGAAGCTTTCTTT. It is translated as CASKGSMNTEAFF.

The rearrangement uses TRBV10-1 and TRBJ2-7; a possible D gene is TRBD1 (5 bases). The CDR3 has 14 amino acids. In germline, CDR1 is WNHNN, CDR2 SYGVQD (reference sequence). Trimming took off 7 bases at V and 3 bases at J, with 16 bases between the two ends. The CDR3 spells CASTQTTEIYEQYF. CDR3 bases: TGCGCCAGCACACAAACGACAGAAATCTACGAGCAGTACTTC.

The chain joins TRBV19 to TRBJ2-3; 8 nucleotides align to TRBD1. J was trimmed by 2 bases and V by 6 bases; bases with no gene match: 4. CDR1 and CDR2 (germline): LNHDA, SQIVND (reference sequence). The CDR3 is 14 amino acids. CDR3 coding DNA: TGTGCCAGTAGCGGGACAGGCATCACAGATACGCAGTATTTT. It is translated as CASSGTGITDTQYF.